A single sample gave rise to the 31 T cell receptor beta chains below, sequenced in a study of OX40 agonist ivuxolimab in advanced cancers. Profiled with immunoSEQ multiplex PCR; TCRdb holds only in-frame clones, not every one. The sample holds 55,000 to 75,000 clones; 70% to 90% are singletons and the top ten take about 1.1%. The specimen was CD4+ or CD8+ T cells sorted from blood, collected in a trial of the OX40 agonist ivuxolimab. These receptors were collected from an adult with an advanced solid tumor such as melanoma, head and neck, liver or kidney cancer.

This sequence joins TRBV11-2 and TRBJ2-2; D may correspond to TRBD1 or TRBD2 (6 bases each). Germline V lookup: CDR1 SGHAT, CDR2 FQNNGV. Deletions cut 5 bases from V and 7 bases from J, with 11 bases between. This CDR3 has 13 residues. The CDR3 protein is CASSPRGVGELFF. CDR3 sequence (DNA): TGTGCCAGCAGCCCTAGGGGGGTCGGGGAGCTGTTTTTT.

The chain joins TRBV18 to TRBJ1-2; D is uncertain. The CDR3 is 14 residues long. Germline lookup yields CDR1 KGHSH and CDR2 LQKENI. The V end lost 0 bases, the J end lost 4 bases, and 9 bases lay between the germline ends. CDR3 DNA: TGTGCCAGCTCACCACCGTCCCTCGGCTATGGCTACACCTTC. It yields the protein CASSPPSLGYGYTF.

The V call is TRBV11-2, the J call TRBJ2-2; TRBD2 might be the D (6 bases). Germline V gene sequence: CDR1 SGHAT, CDR2 FQNNGV. The CDR3 has 15 amino acids. Between the trimmed V and J ends, which lost 5 bases and 4 bases, there was a span of 14 bases. This chain's CDR3 is CASSVGGMGTGELFF. The CDR3 region has the DNA TGTGCCAGCAGCGTAGGCGGGATGGGCACCGGGGAGCTGTTTTTT.

This sequence joins TRBV7-9 and TRBJ2-7; TRBD2 matches 8 bases. The CDR3 has 16 residues. V dropped 1 base and J dropped 4; count of bases not matched to a gene: 9. Germline-derived CDR1 and CDR2 are SEHNR and FQNEAQ (reference sequence). CDR3: CASSLVSAGGVYEQYF. CDR3 nucleotides: TGTGCCAGCAGCTTAGTTTCGGCGGGAGGAGTATACGAGCAGTACTTC. The variable domain in full, completed from reference TRBV7-9 and TRBJ2-7, reads DTGVSQNPRHKITKRGQNVTFRCDPISEHNRLYWYRQTLGQGPEFLTYFQNEAQLEKSRLLSDRFSAERPKGSFSTLEIQRTEQGDSAMYLCASSLVSAGGVYEQYFGPGTRLTVT.

The genes are TRBV28 and TRBJ1-4; 7 bases are a match to TRBD1. This CDR3 contains 13 residues. Losses at the gene ends were 9 bases for V and 6 bases for J; bases not matched to a gene: 7. The germline V gene has CDR1 MDHEN and CDR2 SYDVKM. The CDR3 region has the DNA TGTGCCAGTTACCAGGGGGTCCATGAAAAACTGTTTTTT. Translating gives CASYQGVHEKLFF.

This clone was counted once. The chain joins TRBV7-2 to TRBJ2-2; possible D gene TRBD2, 6 bases. Between the trimmed V and J ends, which lost 3 bases and 1 base, there was a span of 6 bases. The CDR3 runs to 14 residues. Germline CDR1 reads SGHTA; CDR2 reads FQGNSA. The DNA for the CDR3 is TGTGCCAGCAGCTTGCGGGAGAACACCGGGGAGCTGTTTTTT. It is translated as CASSLRENTGELFF.

The table lists this clone with a few counts. The rearrangement joins TRBV6-5 to TRBJ1-5, with 9 bases that match TRBD1. Looked up from germline, CDR1 is MNHEY and CDR2 is SVGAGI. V trimming: 6 bases; J trimming: 5 bases; junction bases outside the gene matches: 2. The CDR3 runs to 13 residues. The DNA for the CDR3 is TGTGCCAGCAGCAGGGACAGGGATCAGCCCCAGCATTTT. This codes for CASSRDRDQPQHF.

The chain joins TRBV5-5 to TRBJ2-5; D gene uncertain. This CDR3 has 12 amino acids. The V end was cut by 2 bases, the J end by 4 bases, with 6 bases between. Germline V gene sequence: CDR1 SGHKS, CDR2 YYEKEE (reference sequence). CDR3 sequence reads: CASSFSLETQYF. The CDR3 nucleotides are TGTGCCAGCAGCTTCAGTTTAGAGACCCAGTACTTC.

V usage is TRBV19 and J usage is TRBJ1-1; D gene uncertain. This CDR3 is built from 14 residues. V lost 1 base and J 0 bases, leaving 6 bases between the germline ends. Germline assignment: CDR1 LNHDA and CDR2 SQIVND (reference sequence). The CDR3 sequence is CASSIGSMNTEAFF. The CDR3 coding sequence is TGTGCCAGTAGTATAGGTTCAATGAACACTGAAGCTTTCTTT.

J is TRBJ1-5 and V is TRBV5-1; no firm D call. Per germline, CDR1 SGHRS and CDR2 YFSETQ. Trimming stripped 0 bases from V and 4 bases from J, with 5 bases between. The CDR3 contains 13 residues. The CDR3 loop is CASSLDGNQPQHF. The CDR3 DNA reads TGCGCCAGCAGCTTGGACGGTAATCAGCCCCAGCATTTT.

This chain links TRBV7-2 with TRBJ2-4; the D gene is possibly TRBD2 (6 bases). CDR1 and CDR2 from the germline V gene are SGHTA and FQGNSA. The CDR3 totals 15 residues. Trimming shortened V by 4 bases and J by 9 bases, and 19 bases separated the two germline ends. The CDR3 DNA is TGTGCCAGCAGCTCTAGGGCCGGGAGCTCGGTCATTCAGTACTTC. Protein sequence: CASSSRAGSSVIQYF.

The chain combines TRBV28 with TRBJ1-1, with 9 nucleotides matching TRBD1. The CDR3 runs to 15 residues. V lost 5 bases, J lost 3 bases, and 7 bases stayed unmatched. Germline V gene lookup returns CDR1 MDHEN and CDR2 SYDVKM. The CDR3 is CASSPGTGRDTEAFF. CDR3 DNA sequence: TGTGCCAGCAGTCCCGGGACAGGGCGCGACACTGAAGCTTTCTTT.

The chain uses TRBV30 and TRBJ1-2; possible D gene TRBD1, 5 bases. The CDR3 runs to 11 residues. From germline, CDR1 is GTSNPN and CDR2 SVGIG (reference sequence). V gave up 7 bases and J gave up 0 bases, with 6 bases separating them. The CDR3 DNA is TGTGCCTCGGGGCCTAACTATGGCTACACCTTC. Its translation: CASGPNYGYTF. Full variable domain (missing parts from reference TRBV30 and TRBJ1-2): SQTIHQWPATLVQPVGSPLSLECTVEGTSNPNLYWYRQAAGRGLQLLFYSVGIGQISSEVPQNLSASRPQDRQFILSSKKLLLSDSGFYLCASGPNYGYTFGSGTRLTVV.

This clone was picked up one time. This chain uses TRBV19 with TRBJ1-5; D remains unclear. Germline CDR1 LNHDA, CDR2 SQIVND (reference sequence). V lost 3 bases and J lost 6, with 12 bases in between. This CDR3 spans 14 amino acids. CDR3 coding DNA: TGTGCCAGTAGTATTGCGAGGGCTACTCAGCCCCAGCATTTT. Protein sequence: CASSIARATQPQHF.

The DNA of the CDR3 is TGTGCCAGCAGCTCTCGGACAGGGGAGAGCTCCTACGAGCAGTACTTC. Its translation is CASSSRTGESSYEQYF. The chain employs TRBV7-9 and TRBJ2-7; 9 bases map to TRBD1. There are 16 residues in the CDR3. V was clipped by 4 bases and J by 0 bases; unmatched bases: 7. CDR1 and CDR2 (germline): SEHNR, FQNEAQ (reference sequence).

There are a few counts of this clone. The V gene is TRBV6-1, the J gene TRBJ1-1; TRBD1 matches at 7 bases. CDR1 and CDR2 from the germline V gene are MNHNS and SASEGT. This CDR3 has 14 amino acids. The J segment lost 4 bases and the V segment lost 3 bases, leaving 5 bases of the junction unmatched. The DNA of the CDR3 is TGTGCCAGCAGTGAGACAGGGAGAGGCACTGAAGCTTTCTTT. Protein sequence: CASSETGRGTEAFF.

In nucleotides, the CDR3 is TGCGCCAGCAGCTTAGACGGGACCAGCTACGAGCAGTACTTC. Protein sequence: CASSLDGTSYEQYF. This rearrangement joins TRBV5-1 to TRBJ2-7; either TRBD1 or TRBD2 may fit D (5 bases each). Trimming shortened V by 2 bases and J by 3 bases, and 12 bases separated the two germline ends. The CDR3 totals 14 residues. Germline V gives CDR1 SGHRS, CDR2 YFSETQ. The whole variable domain, filled in from reference TRBV5-1 and TRBJ2-7, reads KAGVTQTPRYLIKTRGQQVTLSCSPISGHRSVSWYQQTPGQGLQFLFEYFSETQRNKGNFPGRFSGRQFSNSRSEMNVSTLELGDSALYLCASSLDGTSYEQYFGPGTRLTVT.

The chain recombines TRBV19 with TRBJ2-7; 10 bases map to TRBD1. Germline CDR1 LNHDA, CDR2 SQIVND (reference sequence). J lost 3 bases, V lost 5 bases, and 10 bases had no gene match. The CDR3 has 16 residues. The CDR3 DNA follows: TGTGCCAGTAGTGCTCGGACAGGGGGACTAATCTACGAGCAGTACTTC. Translating gives CASSARTGGLIYEQYF.

This chain joins TRBV10-3 and TRBJ2-5; D is possibly TRBD2 (5 bases). The CDR3 sequence is 12 residues long. CDR1 is ENHRY, CDR2 SYGVKD, per germline. The V gene lost 8 bases and the J gene lost 5 bases, with 12 bases spanning the gap. The CDR3 region is CAISVGDETQYF. The CDR3, as DNA: TGTGCCATCTCAGTGGGAGACGAGACCCAGTACTTC.

The chain carries TRBV5-4 and TRBJ2-3; TRBD2 matches at 11 bases. The CDR3 sequence is 16 residues long. After removal of 4 bases from V and 2 bases from J, the junction contained 6 bases not matched to a gene. Germline CDR1 and CDR2: SGHNT and YYREEE (reference sequence). The CDR3 DNA reads TGTGCCAGCAGCCAGAAACTAGCGGGAGTCACAGATACGCAGTATTTT. This translates into CASSQKLAGVTDTQYF. Filled out from reference TRBV5-4 and TRBJ2-3, the complete variable domain reads ETGVTQSPTHLIKTRGQQVTLRCSSQSGHNTVSWYQQALGQGPQFIFQYYREEENGRGNFPPRFSGLQFPNYSSELNVNALELDDSALYLCASSQKLAGVTDTQYFGPGTRLTVL.

The chain joins TRBV18 to TRBJ2-7; possibly TRBD1 or TRBD2 for D (7 bases each). Trimming removed 3 bases at V and 2 bases at J, with 14 bases between. The CDR3 contains 15 residues. Looked up from germline, CDR1 is KGHSH and CDR2 is LQKENI. The CDR3 DNA is TGTGCCAGCTCACCCGGGGGAGGGGGCGCCTACGAGCAGTACTTC. Encoded protein: CASSPGGGGAYEQYF.

The chain is built from TRBV10-2 and TRBJ2-5, with D possibly being TRBD1 or TRBD2 (5 bases each). The CDR3 has 13 amino acids. V was trimmed by 6 bases and J by 2 bases, leaving 10 bases between them. Germline V gives CDR1 WSHSY, CDR2 SAAADI. The CDR3 region is CASRLGPQETQYF. For the CDR3, the DNA is TGCGCCAGCAGGTTGGGACCTCAAGAGACCCAGTACTTC.

The J gene is TRBJ1-3, the V gene TRBV4-3; no definite D call. Germline CDR1 and CDR2: LGHNA and YSLEER. V lost 7 bases and J 0 bases, leaving 13 bases between the germline ends. The CDR3 loop spans 15 amino acids. CDR3 nucleotides: TGCGCCAGCACCAGGACCGCGAGCTCTGGAAACACCATATATTTT. It translates to CASTRTASSGNTIYF.

The rearrangement uses TRBV4-2 and TRBJ1-2, with D possibly TRBD1 on 5 matching bases. Germline V gives CDR1 LGHNA, CDR2 YNFKEQ. V was trimmed by 4 bases and J by 8 bases, leaving 11 bases between them. The CDR3 has 12 amino acids. The CDR3 region is CASSPDGAGYTF. As DNA, the CDR3 is TGTGCCAGCAGCCCTGACGGGGCCGGCTACACCTTC.

This rearrangement joins TRBV19 to TRBJ2-1; D remains ambiguous. V lost 7 bases and J lost 3, with 10 bases in between. CDR1 and CDR2 (germline): LNHDA, SQIVND (reference sequence). The CDR3 runs 13 residues. CDR3 sequence reads: CASTADLYNEQFF. CDR3 in DNA: TGTGCCAGTACTGCCGACCTCTACAATGAGCAGTTCTTC.

This chain uses TRBV30 with TRBJ2-6, with 7 bases matching TRBD1. The junction had 7 bases not matched to a gene; V was cut back by 5 bases and J by 3 bases. From germline, CDR1 is GTSNPN and CDR2 SVGIG (reference sequence). The CDR3 totals 15 residues. The CDR3 sequence is CAWATGVGGANVLTF. CDR3 nucleotides: TGTGCCTGGGCAACAGGGGTTGGTGGGGCCAACGTCCTGACTTTC. The full variable domain, in which reference TRBV30 and TRBJ2-6 provide the parts outside the CDR3, is SQTIHQWPATLVQPVGSPLSLECTVEGTSNPNLYWYRQAAGRGLQLLFYSVGIGQISSEVPQNLSASRPQDRQFILSSKKLLLSDSGFYLCAWATGVGGANVLTFGAGSRLTVL.

The V and J genes are TRBV19 and TRBJ1-5; D ambiguous. From germline, CDR1 is LNHDA and CDR2 SQIVND (reference sequence). V was trimmed by 2 bases and J by 1 base, leaving 6 bases between them. This CDR3 has 14 amino acids. CDR3 in amino acids: CASSIPGSNQPQHF. The CDR3 nucleotides read TGTGCCAGTAGTATACCTGGGAGCAATCAGCCCCAGCATTTT.

This clone occurred many times. This sequence joins TRBV11-2 and TRBJ1-2, with TRBD1 identical over 10 bases. The CDR3 contains 14 residues. J lost 8 bases, V lost 5 bases, and 8 bases had no gene match. Germline V gene data show CDR1 as SGHAT and CDR2 as FQNNGV. This chain's CDR3 is CASSPLGQGLGYTF. The CDR3 DNA sequence: TGTGCCAGCAGCCCACTGGGACAGGGGCTCGGCTACACCTTC.

This clone was counted between two and nine times. The V gene is TRBV27, the J gene TRBJ1-1, with no clear D. V lost 6 bases and J 4 bases, leaving 9 bases between the germline ends. This CDR3 has 12 amino acids. Germline-derived CDR1 and CDR2 are MNHEY and SMNVEV (reference sequence). This CDR3 reads CASSSGFTEAFF. DNA for the CDR3: TGTGCCAGCAGCTCAGGATTCACTGAAGCTTTCTTT.

The chain has TRBV5-4 and TRBJ2-1, with D perhaps TRBD1 (5 bases). This CDR3 has 13 amino acids. The V gene lost 4 bases and the J gene lost 8 bases, with 13 bases spanning the gap. Germline-derived CDR1 and CDR2 are SGHNT and YYREEE (reference sequence). The CDR3 nucleotides are TGTGCCAGCAGCGCGTCCTGGGGCGATGAGCAGTTCTTC. Its translation: CASSASWGDEQFF.

Comments on this clone: At the DNA level, this CDR3 is encoded by other sequences in the same sample as well. V gene TRBV27 combines with J gene TRBJ2-1; TRBD2 aligns across 12 bases. Germline V lookup: CDR1 MNHEY, CDR2 SMNVEV (reference sequence). The J segment lost 9 bases and the V segment lost 3 bases, leaving 9 bases of the junction unmatched. This CDR3 comprises 16 residues. CDR3 DNA sequence: TGTGCCAGCAGTTTTCAGACTAGCGGGAGCTGGAGTGAGCAGTTCTTC. Protein product: CASSFQTSGSWSEQFF.